The next 25 T cell receptor beta chains were all read from a single sample in a study of cytomegalovirus exposure and HLA in healthy donors. Generated by immunoSEQ multiplex PCR, the TCRdb table keeps only in-frame clones and is missing some. Of approximately 120,000 clones listed, about 94% were seen once; the top ten hold 1% to 1.5%. The specimen was PBMCs. Receptors originate from a woman aged 18-35 years in good health and CMV-seronegative.

CDR3: CASSGTVNTEAFF. CDR3 DNA: TGTGCCAGCTCCGGGACAGTGAACACTGAAGCTTTCTTT. The rearrangement joins TRBV27 to TRBJ1-1, with TRBD1 identical over 7 bases. The germline V gene has CDR1 MNHEY and CDR2 SMNVEV (reference sequence). With 8 bases clipped from V and 0 bases from J, the junction kept 3 bases outside the gene matches. The CDR3 sequence is 13 residues long.

The rearrangement links TRBV2 to TRBJ2-7; 8 bases map to TRBD1. This CDR3 contains 13 residues. Germline CDR1 is SNHLY and CDR2 is FYNNEI. With V trimmed by 6 bases and J by 4 bases, 5 bases remained unmatched. CDR3 coding DNA: TGTGCCAGCAGAGGACAGGGACAATACGAGCAGTACTTC. The encoded protein is CASRGQGQYEQYF.

V is TRBV4-2 and J is TRBJ2-3, with D uncertain. Between the trimmed V and J ends, which lost 6 bases and 0 bases, there was a span of 10 bases. This CDR3 comprises 14 residues. Germline V gene lookup returns CDR1 LGHNA and CDR2 YNFKEQ. CDR3 DNA sequence: TGTGCCAGCAGTGACGGAGCTAGCACAGATACGCAGTATTTT. Translated, it gives CASSDGASTDTQYF.

The chain joins TRBV28 to TRBJ2-2; D call uncertain. V shed 2 bases and J shed 6 bases, with 13 bases lying between them. The CDR3 is 15 amino acids. Per germline, CDR1 MDHEN and CDR2 SYDVKM. The CDR3 spells CASSLTPLVAGELFF. In nucleotides, the CDR3 is TGTGCCAGCAGTTTAACCCCGCTAGTCGCCGGGGAGCTGTTTTTT.

The chain couples TRBV9 to TRBJ1-2, with 8 bases lining up with TRBD1. The CDR3 contains 17 residues. With V trimmed by 2 bases and J by 3 bases, 12 bases remained unmatched. The germline V gene encodes CDR1 SGDLS and CDR2 YYNGEE. The CDR3 coding sequence is TGTGCCAGCAGCGTCAACCGGGGGACAGGCAGGCACTATGGCTACACCTTC. This sequence encodes CASSVNRGTGRHYGYTF.

This rearrangement joins TRBV27 to TRBJ2-4; D not certain. Germline CDR1 MNHEY, CDR2 SMNVEV (reference sequence). The CDR3 has 15 amino acids. Deletions cut 0 bases from V and 1 base from J, with 7 bases between. The CDR3 here is CASSLSVSAKNIQYF. The CDR3 region has the DNA TGTGCCAGCAGTTTATCGGTTAGCGCCAAAAACATTCAGTACTTC.

The rearrangement joins TRBV19 to TRBJ1-2; possibly TRBD1 for D (6 bases). V was shortened by 5 bases and J by 4 bases, with 14 bases between the two germline ends. The CDR3 runs 14 residues. Germline CDR1 and CDR2: LNHDA and SQIVND (reference sequence). The DNA for the CDR3 is TGTGCCAGTAGTGCAGGGGACGCCTCCTATGGCTACACCTTC. Residues: CASSAGDASYGYTF.

The chain combines TRBV6-1 with TRBJ1-1; D gene uncertain. The CDR3 is 11 amino acids. Deletions cut 1 base from V and 8 bases from J, with 5 bases between. The germline V gene encodes CDR1 MNHNS and CDR2 SASEGT. The CDR3 nucleotides read TGTGCCAGCAGTGAAGTACTGGAAGCTTTCTTT. Residues: CASSEVLEAFF.

This chain uses TRBV29-1 with TRBJ2-5; D remains ambiguous. V gave up 0 bases and J gave up 5 bases, with 16 bases separating them. The CDR3 runs 15 residues. Germline V CDR1 and CDR2: SQVTM, ANQGSEA. CDR3 bases: TGCAGCGTTGAAGATTTAGAAAAACTCGGGGAGACCCAGTACTTC. Residues: CSVEDLEKLGETQYF.

V is TRBV11-1 and J is TRBJ2-3; TRBD1 agrees at 8 bases. CDR3 length equals 16 residues. V was pared by 5 bases and J by 2 bases, with 9 bases of the junction left unmatched. From germline, CDR1 is SGHAT and CDR2 FQDESV (reference sequence). The CDR3: CASSRRGQGNTDTQYF. The CDR3 bases are TGTGCCAGCAGCAGGAGAGGACAGGGAAACACAGATACGCAGTATTTT. The complete variable domain, with remaining parts taken from reference TRBV11-1 and TRBJ2-3, reads EAEVAQSPRYKITEKSQAVAFWCDPISGHATLYWYRQILGQGPELLVQFQDESVVDDSQLPKDRFSAERLKGVDSTLKIQPAELGDSAMYLCASSRRGQGNTDTQYFGPGTRLTVL.

V is TRBV10-3 and J is TRBJ1-2, with 7 bases aligning to TRBD1. V gave up 0 bases and J gave up 7 bases; unmatched junction bases: 11. The CDR3 length is 16 residues. Germline CDR1 is ENHRY and CDR2 is SYGVKD. The CDR3 is CAISESQNRGSGGYTF. The CDR3 DNA reads TGTGCCATCAGTGAGTCTCAAAACAGGGGAAGTGGTGGCTACACCTTC.

The chain employs TRBV4-2 and TRBJ2-2; 7 bases match TRBD1. CDR1 LGHNA and CDR2 YNFKEQ come from the germline V gene. Germline trimming cut 5 bases from V and 3 bases from J; bases unmatched to any gene: 3. The CDR3 extends over 14 amino acids. The CDR3 bases are TGTGCCAGCAGCTCGGGACAGCACACCGGGGAGCTGTTTTTT. Amino acid sequence: CASSSGQHTGELFF.

The chain links TRBV5-4 to TRBJ1-1; 10 bases match TRBD1. Per germline, CDR1 SGHNT and CDR2 YYREEE (reference sequence). The trim removed 4 bases at V and 3 bases at J, leaving 9 bases unmatched. This CDR3 region has 16 residues. CDR3 coding DNA: TGTGCCAGCAGCCCATCAGGGGACAGGGGCCACACTGAAGCTTTCTTT. Translation gives CASSPSGDRGHTEAFF. Complete variable domain (other parts from reference TRBV5-4 and TRBJ1-1): ETGVTQSPTHLIKTRGQQVTLRCSSQSGHNTVSWYQQALGQGPQFIFQYYREEENGRGNFPPRFSGLQFPNYSSELNVNALELDDSALYLCASSPSGDRGHTEAFFGQGTRLTVV.

This clone has just a few counts. The V call is TRBV5-1, the J call TRBJ2-3, with 11 bases matching TRBD2. Germline-derived CDR1 and CDR2 are SGHRS and YFSETQ. Trimming at V came to 0 bases and at J to 0 bases, leaving 15 bases not matched to a gene. This CDR3 has 21 amino acids. DNA for the CDR3: TGCGCCAGCAGCTTGGCCATAGGGCTAGCGGGAGGCCCGATGAGCACAGATACGCAGTATTTT. It encodes CASSLAIGLAGGPMSTDTQYF. The whole variable domain, remainder taken from reference TRBV5-1 and TRBJ2-3, is KAGVTQTPRYLIKTRGQQVTLSCSPISGHRSVSWYQQTPGQGLQFLFEYFSETQRNKGNFPGRFSGRQFSNSRSEMNVSTLELGDSALYLCASSLAIGLAGGPMSTDTQYFGPGTRLTVL.

This chain joins TRBV7-2 and TRBJ1-1, with D uncertain. Per the germline V gene, CDR1 is SGHTA and CDR2 is FQGNSA. This CDR3 spans 15 amino acids. V lost 2 bases and J lost 3, with 13 bases in between. In DNA, the CDR3 is TGTGCCAGCAGCTTACTTGGGCCCCAATACACTGAAGCTTTCTTT. Translated, it gives CASSLLGPQYTEAFF.

A remark on this clone: The sample has other DNA sequences that encode this CDR3 too. V gene TRBV6-1 combines with J gene TRBJ2-5; 14 nucleotides line up with TRBD2. Losses at the gene ends were 5 bases for V and 5 bases for J; bases not matched to a gene: 4. Germline-derived CDR1 and CDR2 are MNHNS and SASEGT. This CDR3 is 15 amino acids long. The DNA for the CDR3 is TGTGCCAGCAGTCGACTAGCGGGAGGGCGGGAGACCCAGTACTTC. It is translated as CASSRLAGGRETQYF.

The genes are TRBV11-3 and TRBJ2-1; D ambiguous. Trimming removed 0 bases at V and 0 bases at J, with 9 bases between. Germline CDR1 reads SGHNT; CDR2 reads YENEEA. The CDR3 spans 16 residues. As DNA, the CDR3 is TGTGCCAGCAGCTTAGACGGCGGCAGCTCCTACAATGAGCAGTTCTTC. It encodes CASSLDGGSSYNEQFF.

The chain uses TRBV4-2 and TRBJ2-7; TRBD1 matches 9 bases. CDR1 is LGHNA, CDR2 YNFKEQ, per germline. V lost 3 bases and J lost 5; bases outside the gene matches: 8. This CDR3 spans 15 amino acids. CDR3 amino acids: CASSQPGQGDNEQYF. As DNA, the CDR3 is TGTGCCAGCAGCCAGCCGGGACAGGGTGACAACGAGCAGTACTTC.

This clone was seen many times. The J gene is TRBJ1-2, the V gene TRBV20-1; D not certain. The CDR3 has 10 residues. Germline values: CDR1 DFQATT, CDR2 SNEGSKA (reference sequence). Trimming removed 0 bases at V and 11 bases at J, with 7 bases between. CDR3 residues: CSARDHRYTF. CDR3 nucleotide sequence: TGCAGTGCTAGAGATCATCGGTACACCTTC.

The genes are TRBV5-1 and TRBJ2-7, with D possibly matching TRBD2 (6 bases). The CDR3 spans 14 residues. With 0 bases removed from V and 2 bases from J, the gap between germline ends came to 9 bases. Per the germline V gene, CDR1 is SGHRS and CDR2 is YFSETQ. CDR3 region: CASSLAGAPYEQYF. CDR3 in DNA: TGCGCCAGCAGCTTGGCGGGAGCCCCCTACGAGCAGTACTTC.

This chain links TRBV11-2 with TRBJ1-3, with D tentatively TRBD1 (5 bases). Trimming removed 4 bases from V and 1 base from J, with 11 bases in between. The germline V gene encodes CDR1 SGHAT and CDR2 FQNNGV. The CDR3 contains 15 residues. The CDR3 sequence is CASSSTQGSGNTIYF. CDR3 sequence (DNA): TGTGCCAGCAGCTCAACTCAGGGTTCTGGAAACACCATATATTTT.

The chain recombines TRBV19 with TRBJ2-5, with D perhaps TRBD1 (5 bases). The V end lost 6 bases, the J end lost 4 bases, and 21 bases lay between the germline ends. Looked up from germline, CDR1 is LNHDA and CDR2 is SQIVND (reference sequence). CDR3 length equals 16 residues. CDR3 region: CASRSTGANPRETQYF. The CDR3 bases are TGTGCCAGTAGGAGTACAGGAGCCAACCCGCGAGAGACCCAGTACTTC.

The rearrangement joins TRBV10-3 to TRBJ2-7, with TRBD1 matching 8 bases. V gave up 3 bases and J gave up 1 base; unmatched junction bases: 2. Germline CDR1 and CDR2: ENHRY and SYGVKD. The CDR3 length is 14 residues. CDR3 region: CAISDYRGSYEQYF. CDR3 sequence (DNA): TGTGCCATCAGTGATTACAGGGGGTCCTACGAGCAGTACTTC.

The CDR3 DNA sequence: TGCGCCAGCAGTGAGGGGACTGGGAGCTCCTACGAGCAGTACTTC. This translates into CASSEGTGSSYEQYF. The chain combines TRBV10-1 with TRBJ2-7; a weak D match, TRBD2 (6 bases). Germline V lookup: CDR1 WNHNN, CDR2 SYGVQD (reference sequence). The CDR3 has 15 residues. Trimming took 2 bases from V and 0 from J, leaving 11 bases between them.

The V and J genes are TRBV30 and TRBJ1-2; TRBD1 aligns across 7 bases. The CDR3 is 15 residues long. CDR1 is GTSNPN, CDR2 SVGIG, per germline (reference sequence). The V and J ends lost 5 bases and 5 bases, in that order; junction bases with no gene match: 14. The CDR3 region has the DNA TGTGCCTGGGACCCAGGGGGGCCGAAGATTTATGGCTACACCTTC. Protein sequence: CAWDPGGPKIYGYTF.